The clone carrying this T cell receptor (beta chain) was counted between two and nine times. The target antigen is unknown. The length of the CDR3 is 14 residues. In germline, CDR1 is LNHDA, CDR2 SQIVND (reference sequence). J lost 4 bases, V lost 1 base, and 4 bases had no gene match. TCRdb keeps only in-frame clones here, not all; method: immunoSEQ multiplex PCR. The sample lists approximately 81,000 clones, 80% to 90% occurring once. The record originates from a study of graft-versus-host responses after intestinal transplantation. Study information: Multivisceral, liver-intestinal, or isolated intestinal transplants were given to recipients. Induction with anti-thymocyte globulin, then tacrolimus and steroids for roughly 3 years, was given to all recipients.

This receptor was identified in a human donor who was the organ donor for an intestinal transplant. The chain joins TRBV19 to TRBJ2-7, with 7 bases that match TRBD1. The specimen was unstimulated CD8+ T cells sorted from spleen or lymph node cells, collected before transplant. CDR3 sequence (DNA): TGTGCCAGTAGTATAGGTACAGGGGCTTACGAGCAGTACTTC. This codes for CASSIGTGAYEQYF.